The TCR beta chain described here comes from a study of blood T cells in healthy people across ages. Primed by a sample-barcoded 5' primer and a J-beta primer mix, a second PCR proceeded for roughly 6 to 12 cycles. TCRdb re-derived calls from the 5' RACE reads in MiXCR, one entry per CDR3 protein. The table has approximately 730,000 distinct CDR3 sequences, approximately 39% seen once. V dropped 2 bases and J dropped 1 base, with 9 bases sitting between them. Germline CDR1 MNHEY, CDR2 SVGEGT. The CDR3 has 15 residues. The sample comprised blood. The sequence derives from a woman aged 55-69 years in good health. The chain couples TRBV6-2 or TRBV6-3 to TRBJ2-1, with TRBD1 as a possible D gene (5 bases). The CDR3 bases are TGTGCCAGCAGTTACGGCAGGGTTTCCTACAATGAGCAGTTCTTC. It yields the protein CASSYGRVSYNEQFF.